The 4 T cell receptor beta chains in this list originate from one sample, sequenced in a study of a mutant IDH1 vaccine in newly diagnosed glioma. The sample's time point: baseline, week 1 (first vaccination visit). Noted treatment: pre-vaccination baseline after standard-of-care therapy. Sequencing used immunoSEQ multiplex PCR; TCRdb keeps in-frame clones, though not all of them. The table includes tens of thousands of clones, roughly 82% detected once. This specimen consisted of PBMCs, obtained from a glioma patient treated with radiotherapy, temozolomide or both. The receptors stem from a man aged 25-40 years with glioma.

Written as DNA, the CDR3 is TGTGCCAGCAGTTATGACAGGGAGACGGGAAACACCATATATTTT. This translates into CASSYDRETGNTIYF. The V and J genes are TRBV6-5 and TRBJ1-3; 7 nucleotides agree with TRBD1. The CDR3 extends over 15 amino acids. J lost 4 bases, V lost 3 bases, and 6 bases had no gene match. Germline CDR1 MNHEY, CDR2 SVGAGI.

This rearrangement joins TRBV7-2 to TRBJ2-4; weak D call: TRBD2 (6 bases). The germline V gene has CDR1 SGHTA and CDR2 FQGNSA. The CDR3 runs to 15 residues. Trimming pared 2 bases from V and 3 bases from J, leaving 11 bases between. The CDR3 sequence is CASSLREYGKNIQYF. DNA of the CDR3: TGTGCCAGCAGCTTACGGGAGTATGGCAAAAACATTCAGTACTTC. The variable domain in full, with the rest retrieved from reference TRBV7-2 and TRBJ2-4, is GAGVSQSPSNKVTEKGKDVELRCDPISGHTALYWYRQSLGQGLEFLIYFQGNSAPDKSGLPSDRFSAERTGGSVSTLTIQRTQQEDSAVYLCASSLREYGKNIQYFGAGTRLSVL.

The chain recombines TRBV6-5 with TRBJ2-3, with TRBD2 identical over 9 bases. CDR3 length: 15 residues. CDR1 MNHEY and CDR2 SVGAGI come from the germline V gene. The V gene end was trimmed by 5 bases and the J gene end by 6 bases; junction bases not matched to a gene: 9. In nucleotides, the CDR3 is TGTGCCAGCAGTCGCGGAGCGGGGGGCGGGGATACGCAGTATTTT. It specifies CASSRGAGGGDTQYF.

This sequence joins TRBV11-2 and TRBJ1-4; D uncertain. The CDR3 has 16 amino acids. Trimming took off 4 bases at V and 8 bases at J, with 20 bases between the two ends. The V gene's germline CDR1 is SGHAT and CDR2 FQNNGV. CDR3 amino acids: CASSSTGWRFGEKLFF. The CDR3 DNA is TGTGCCAGCAGCTCGACGGGGTGGAGGTTCGGGGAAAAACTGTTTTTT.